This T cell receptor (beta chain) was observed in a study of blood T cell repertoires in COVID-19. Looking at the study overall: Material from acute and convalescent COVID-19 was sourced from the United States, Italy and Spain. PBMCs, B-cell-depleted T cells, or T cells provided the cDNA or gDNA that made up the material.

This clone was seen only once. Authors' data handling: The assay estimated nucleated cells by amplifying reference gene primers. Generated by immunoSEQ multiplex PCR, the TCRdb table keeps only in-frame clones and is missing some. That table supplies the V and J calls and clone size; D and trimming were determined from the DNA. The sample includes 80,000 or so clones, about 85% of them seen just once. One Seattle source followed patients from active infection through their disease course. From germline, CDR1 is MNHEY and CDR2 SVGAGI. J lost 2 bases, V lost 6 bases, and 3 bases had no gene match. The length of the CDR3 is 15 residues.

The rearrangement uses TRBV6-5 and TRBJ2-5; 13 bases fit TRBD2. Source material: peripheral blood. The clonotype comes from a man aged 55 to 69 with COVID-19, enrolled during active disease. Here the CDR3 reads CASRRGLAGQETQYF. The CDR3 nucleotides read TGTGCCAGCAGGAGGGGACTAGCGGGGCAAGAGACCCAGTACTTC.